This T cell receptor (beta chain) was recorded in a study of blood T cell repertoires in COVID-19. On the study more broadly: Sources were T cells, B-cell-depleted T cells, or PBMCs; the material itself was cDNA or gDNA.

V gave up 1 base and J gave up 0 bases, with 11 bases separating them. Germline values: CDR1 GTSNPN, CDR2 SVGIG (reference sequence). This CDR3 has 15 residues. This table comes from immunoSEQ multiplex PCR, and its TCRdb copy is limited to in-frame clones, with some not included. Among some 230,000 clones listed, under 90% were seen once. This TCR derives from a woman aged 55 to 70 who had recovered from COVID-19. The sample taken for sequencing was peripheral blood. V usage is TRBV30 and J usage is TRBJ2-3, with a possible D match to TRBD1 (6 bases). The CDR3 loop reads CAWSGMGASTDTQYF. Here the CDR3 DNA reads TGTGCCTGGAGTGGGATGGGGGCTAGCACAGATACGCAGTATTTT.